This T cell receptor beta chain was retrieved from a study of T cell repertoires in cytomegalovirus infection. Whole-study context: CMV epitopes used comprised recently identified HLA-C-restricted ones and well-studied HLA-B-restricted ones. An indication of both CMV infection and matching HLA type came from public TCR beta signatures. Study observations and caveats: Individuals carrying CMV plus the relevant HLA were identified by cumulative frequency of public TCR beta families. The ex vivo response showed dominance by HLA-C-restricted CMV-specific TCR beta clonotypes.

TCRdb passed the reads through MiXCR, listing each CDR3 protein once. The sample holds fewer than 1,000,000 distinct CDR3 sequences, 25% to 40% seen once. To note about this clonotype: What it binds is unknown.

The clonotype was recovered from a human donor in good health (CMV status not recorded). Some clones in this sample may be carry-over from other donors' samples. Source: cultured CD8+ T cells from PBMCs, taken from culture after CMV antigen stimulation.

Here the CDR3 reads CASRFQGGPVLDTQYF. The CDR3 coding sequence is TGTGCCAGCAGGTTCCAGGGGGGGCCTGTCCTAGATACGCAGTATTTT. The chain joins TRBV27 to TRBJ2-3, with D perhaps TRBD1 or TRBD2 (7 bases each). V was shortened by 6 bases and J by 5 bases, with 21 bases between the two germline ends. CDR3 length: 16 amino acids. Germline assignment: CDR1 MNHEY and CDR2 SMNVEV (reference sequence).